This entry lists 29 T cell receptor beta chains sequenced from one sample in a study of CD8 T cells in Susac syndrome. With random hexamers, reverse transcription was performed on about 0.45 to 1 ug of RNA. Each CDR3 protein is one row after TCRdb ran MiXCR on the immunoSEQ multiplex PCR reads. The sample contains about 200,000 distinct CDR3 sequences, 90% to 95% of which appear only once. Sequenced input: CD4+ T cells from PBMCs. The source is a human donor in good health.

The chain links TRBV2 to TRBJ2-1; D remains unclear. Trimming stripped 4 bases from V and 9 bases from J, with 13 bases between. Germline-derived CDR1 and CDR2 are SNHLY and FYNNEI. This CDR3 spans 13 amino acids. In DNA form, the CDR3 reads TGTGCCAGCAGTGTGGCGGAAGGTCGTGAGCAGTTCTTC. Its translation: CASSVAEGREQFF.

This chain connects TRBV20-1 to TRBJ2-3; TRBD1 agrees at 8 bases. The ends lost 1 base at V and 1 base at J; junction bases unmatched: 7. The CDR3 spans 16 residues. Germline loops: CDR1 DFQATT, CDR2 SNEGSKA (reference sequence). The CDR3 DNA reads TGCAGTGCTAGAGGAGGGGTGGGACAGGGCACAGATACGCAGTATTTT. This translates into CSARGGVGQGTDTQYF.

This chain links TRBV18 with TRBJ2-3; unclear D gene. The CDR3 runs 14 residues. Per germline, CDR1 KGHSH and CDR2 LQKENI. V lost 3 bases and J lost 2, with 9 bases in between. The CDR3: CASSPPRPTDTQYF. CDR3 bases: TGTGCCAGCTCACCCCCCAGGCCCACAGATACGCAGTATTTT.

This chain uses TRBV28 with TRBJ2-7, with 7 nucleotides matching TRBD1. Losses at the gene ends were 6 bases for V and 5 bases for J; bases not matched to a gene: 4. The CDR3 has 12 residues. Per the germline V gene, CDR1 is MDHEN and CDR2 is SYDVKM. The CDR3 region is CASSGDRDEQYF. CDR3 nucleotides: TGTGCCAGCAGCGGAGACAGGGACGAGCAGTACTTC.

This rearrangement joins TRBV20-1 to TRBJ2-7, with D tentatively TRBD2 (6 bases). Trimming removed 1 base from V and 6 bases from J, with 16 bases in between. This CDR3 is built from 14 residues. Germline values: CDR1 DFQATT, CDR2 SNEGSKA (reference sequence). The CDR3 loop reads CSARGPGRGLEQYF. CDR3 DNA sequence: TGCAGTGCTAGAGGGCCCGGGCGGGGTCTCGAGCAGTACTTC.

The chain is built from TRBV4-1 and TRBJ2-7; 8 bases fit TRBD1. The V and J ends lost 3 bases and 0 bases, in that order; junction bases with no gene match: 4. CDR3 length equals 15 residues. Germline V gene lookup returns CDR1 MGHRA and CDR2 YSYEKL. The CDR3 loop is CASSQGQAPSYEQYV. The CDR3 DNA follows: TGCGCCAGCAGCCAGGGACAGGCGCCCTCCTACGAGCAGTACGTC.

CDR3 sequence reads: CASSQSLAGYTF. The CDR3 nucleotides are TGTGCCAGCAGCCAAAGTTTGGCTGGCTACACCTTC. The chain has TRBV16 and TRBJ1-2, with unresolved D. V was pared by 2 bases and J by 7 bases, with 8 bases between. Looked up from germline, CDR1 is KGHSY and CDR2 is FQNENV. This CDR3 spans 12 amino acids.

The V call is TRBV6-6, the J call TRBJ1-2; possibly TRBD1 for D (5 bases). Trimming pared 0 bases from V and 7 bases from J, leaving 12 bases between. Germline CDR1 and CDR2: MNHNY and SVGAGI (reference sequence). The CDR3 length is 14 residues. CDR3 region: CASSYSTAGFGYTF. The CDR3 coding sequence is TGTGCCAGCAGTTACTCGACGGCAGGGTTTGGCTACACCTTC.

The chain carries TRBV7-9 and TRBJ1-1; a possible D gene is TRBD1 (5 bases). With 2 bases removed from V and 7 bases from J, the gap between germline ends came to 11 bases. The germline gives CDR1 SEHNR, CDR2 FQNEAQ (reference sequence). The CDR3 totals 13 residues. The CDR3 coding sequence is TGTGCCAGCAGCTTATTGCGGGACGGTGAAGCTTTCTTT. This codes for CASSLLRDGEAFF.

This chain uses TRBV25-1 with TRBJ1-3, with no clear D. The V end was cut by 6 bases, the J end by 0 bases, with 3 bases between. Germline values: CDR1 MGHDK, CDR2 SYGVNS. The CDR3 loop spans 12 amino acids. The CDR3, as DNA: TGTGCCAGCAGGGGCTCTGGAAACACCATATATTTT. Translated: CASRGSGNTIYF.

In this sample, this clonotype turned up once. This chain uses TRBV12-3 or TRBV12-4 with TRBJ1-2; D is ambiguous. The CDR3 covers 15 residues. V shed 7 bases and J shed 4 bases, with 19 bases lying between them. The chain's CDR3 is CASTNSRRGPYGYTF. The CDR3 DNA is TGTGCCAGCACCAACTCCCGGCGCGGGCCCTATGGCTACACCTTC.

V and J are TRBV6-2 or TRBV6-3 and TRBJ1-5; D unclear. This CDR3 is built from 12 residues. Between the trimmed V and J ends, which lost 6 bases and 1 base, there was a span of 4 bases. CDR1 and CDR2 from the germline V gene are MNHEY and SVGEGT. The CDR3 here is CASRLSNQPQHF. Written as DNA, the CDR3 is TGTGCCAGCAGGTTGAGCAATCAGCCCCAGCATTTT.

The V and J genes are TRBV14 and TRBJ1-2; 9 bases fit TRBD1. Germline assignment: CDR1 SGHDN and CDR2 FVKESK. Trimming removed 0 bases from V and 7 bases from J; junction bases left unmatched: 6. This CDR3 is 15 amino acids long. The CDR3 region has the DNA TGTGCCAGCAGCCAAGACGGGACAGGGACTCGTGGCTACACCTTC. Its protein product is CASSQDGTGTRGYTF. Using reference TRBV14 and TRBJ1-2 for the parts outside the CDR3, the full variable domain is EAGVTQFPSHSVIEKGQTVTLRCDPISGHDNLYWYRRVMGKEIKFLLHFVKESKQDESGMPNNRFLAERTGGTYSTLKVQPAELEDSGVYFCASSQDGTGTRGYTFGSGTRLTVV.

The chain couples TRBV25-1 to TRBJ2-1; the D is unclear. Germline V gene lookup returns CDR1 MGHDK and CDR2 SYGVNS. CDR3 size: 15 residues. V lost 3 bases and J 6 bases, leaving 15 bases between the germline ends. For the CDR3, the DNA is TGTGCCAGCAGTGATGCGGACCGAGTCGGCAATGAGCAGTTCTTC. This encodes CASSDADRVGNEQFF.

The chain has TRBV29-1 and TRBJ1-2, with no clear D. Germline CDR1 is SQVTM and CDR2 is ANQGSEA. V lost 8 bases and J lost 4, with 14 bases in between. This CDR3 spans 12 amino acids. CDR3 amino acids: CSTQAGSYGYTF. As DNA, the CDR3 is TGCAGCACCCAGGCGGGAAGCTATGGCTACACCTTC.

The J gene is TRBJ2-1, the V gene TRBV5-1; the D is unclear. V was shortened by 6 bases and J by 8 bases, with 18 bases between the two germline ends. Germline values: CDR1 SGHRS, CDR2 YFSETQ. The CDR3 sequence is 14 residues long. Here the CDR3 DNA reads TGCGCCAGCACCTACGGCCACATTCGTTATGAGCAGTTCTTC. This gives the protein CASTYGHIRYEQFF.

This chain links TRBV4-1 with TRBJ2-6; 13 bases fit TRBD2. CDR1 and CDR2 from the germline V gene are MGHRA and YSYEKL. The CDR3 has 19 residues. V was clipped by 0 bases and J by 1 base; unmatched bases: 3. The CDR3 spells CASSQDRTSGSSGANVLTF. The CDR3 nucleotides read TGCGCCAGCAGCCAAGACCGGACTAGCGGGAGTTCTGGGGCCAACGTCCTGACTTTC.

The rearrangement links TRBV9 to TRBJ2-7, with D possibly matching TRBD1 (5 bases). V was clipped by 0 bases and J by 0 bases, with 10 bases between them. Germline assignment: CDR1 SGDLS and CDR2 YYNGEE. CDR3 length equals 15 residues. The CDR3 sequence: CASSVDGHPSYEQYF. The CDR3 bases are TGTGCCAGCAGCGTAGATGGACACCCCTCCTACGAGCAGTACTTC.

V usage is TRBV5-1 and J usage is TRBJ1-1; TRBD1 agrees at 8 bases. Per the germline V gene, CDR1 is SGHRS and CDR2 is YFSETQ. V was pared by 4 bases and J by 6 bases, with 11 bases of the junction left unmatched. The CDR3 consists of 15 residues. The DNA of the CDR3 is TGCGCCAGCAGCGGGGGACAGGTCTCTATTTCTGAAGCTTTCTTT. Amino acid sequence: CASSGGQVSISEAFF.

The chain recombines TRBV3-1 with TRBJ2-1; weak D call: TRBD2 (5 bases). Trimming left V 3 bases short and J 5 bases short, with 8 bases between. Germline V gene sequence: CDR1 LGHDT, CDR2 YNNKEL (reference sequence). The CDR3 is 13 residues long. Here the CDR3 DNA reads TGTGCCAGCAGCCATAATAGCGACAATGAGCAGTTCTTC. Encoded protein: CASSHNSDNEQFF.

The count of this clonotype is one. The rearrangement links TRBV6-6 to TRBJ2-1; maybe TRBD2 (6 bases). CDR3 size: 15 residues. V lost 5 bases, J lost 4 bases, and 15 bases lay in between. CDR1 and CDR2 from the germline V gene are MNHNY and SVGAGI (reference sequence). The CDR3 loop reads CASSKLSGYYNEQFF. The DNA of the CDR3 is TGTGCCAGCAGTAAACTCAGCGGGTATTACAATGAGCAGTTCTTC.

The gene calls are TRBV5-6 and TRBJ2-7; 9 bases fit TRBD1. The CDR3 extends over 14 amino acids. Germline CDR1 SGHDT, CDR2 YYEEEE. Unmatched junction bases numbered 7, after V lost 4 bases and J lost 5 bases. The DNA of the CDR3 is TGTGCCAGCAGCATGACAGGGGGAGAGAACGAGCAGTACTTC. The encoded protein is CASSMTGGENEQYF.

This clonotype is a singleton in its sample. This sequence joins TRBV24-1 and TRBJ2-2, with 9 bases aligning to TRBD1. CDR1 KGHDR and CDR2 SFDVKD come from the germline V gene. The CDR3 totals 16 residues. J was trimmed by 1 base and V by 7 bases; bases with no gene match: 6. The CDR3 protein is CATRSRQGGNTGELFF. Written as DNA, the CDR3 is TGTGCCACCAGATCACGACAGGGGGGGAACACCGGGGAGCTGTTTTTT.

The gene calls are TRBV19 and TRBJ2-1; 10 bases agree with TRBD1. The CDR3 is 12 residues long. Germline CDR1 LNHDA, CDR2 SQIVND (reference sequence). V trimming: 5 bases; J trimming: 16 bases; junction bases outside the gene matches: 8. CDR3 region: CASSLRTGGYFF. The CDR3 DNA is TGTGCCAGTAGTCTGCGGACAGGGGGGTATTTCTTC.

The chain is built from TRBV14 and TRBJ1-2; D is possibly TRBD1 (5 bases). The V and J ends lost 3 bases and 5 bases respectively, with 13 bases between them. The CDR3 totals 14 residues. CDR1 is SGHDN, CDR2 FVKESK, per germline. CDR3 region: CASSQGRVEYGYTF. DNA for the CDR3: TGTGCCAGCAGCCAGGGCAGGGTGGAGTATGGCTACACCTTC.

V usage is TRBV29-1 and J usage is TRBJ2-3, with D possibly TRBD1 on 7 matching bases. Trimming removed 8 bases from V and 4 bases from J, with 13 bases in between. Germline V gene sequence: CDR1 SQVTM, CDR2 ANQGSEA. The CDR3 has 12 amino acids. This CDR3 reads CSTSGGPDTQYF. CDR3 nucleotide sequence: TGCAGCACCTCAGGGGGGCCAGATACGCAGTATTTT.

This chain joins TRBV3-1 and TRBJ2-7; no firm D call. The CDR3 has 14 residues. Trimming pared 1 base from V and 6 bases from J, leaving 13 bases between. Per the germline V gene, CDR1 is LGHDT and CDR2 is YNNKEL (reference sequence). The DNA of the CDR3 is TGTGCCAGCAGCCAAGGGGGTTGGGTGGGCGAGCAGTACGTC. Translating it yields CASSQGGWVGEQYV.

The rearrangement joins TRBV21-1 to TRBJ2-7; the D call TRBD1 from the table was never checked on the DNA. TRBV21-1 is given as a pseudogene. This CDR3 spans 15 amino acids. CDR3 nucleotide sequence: TGTGCCAGCAGCAAAGGATGCCAGGGGGTCTACGAGCAGTACTTC. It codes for CASSKGCQGVYEQYF.

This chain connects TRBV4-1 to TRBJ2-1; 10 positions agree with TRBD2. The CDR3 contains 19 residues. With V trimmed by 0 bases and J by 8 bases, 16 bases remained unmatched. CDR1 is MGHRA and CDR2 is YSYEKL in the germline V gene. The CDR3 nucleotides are TGCGCCAGCAGCCAAGATCCCCCAAGGGCTAGCGGGAGTATGGATGAGCAGTTCTTC. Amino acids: CASSQDPPRASGSMDEQFF.